The entry that follows covers one T cell receptor beta chain sequence. The antigen remains undetermined. This sample stems from a study of breast tumors, draining lymph nodes, adjacent tissues. Study conclusions and caveats: Tumor repertoires ranked between lymph nodes and nontumor tissue in diversity, with V and J gene preferences. Findings are consistent with lymph node origin and intratumoral expansion of most tumor T cells. Tumor T cell lymph node origin was a supported hypothesis, not proven. Luminal-like breast cancer showed significantly higher tumor–nontumor repertoire similarity than basal-like.

The lymph nodes were axillary draining lymph nodes from breast cancer patients. The CDR3 is 14 amino acids. The V and J ends lost 5 bases and 6 bases, in that order; junction bases with no gene match: 4. In germline, CDR1 is SGHVS, CDR2 FNYEAQ. TCRdb reanalysed the multiplex PCR reads using MiXCR and keeps one entry per CDR3 protein. Among 150,000 or so distinct CDR3 sequences listed, about 30% were seen once. The TCR sequence derives from a female donor with breast cancer. Some clones in this sample may be carry-over from other donors' samples. The chain uses TRBV7-6 and TRBJ2-3, with TRBD2 matching 11 bases. Source material: axillary lymph node tissue. The CDR3 DNA is TGTGCCAGCAGCCCGACTAGCGGGGTGGATACGCAGTATTTT. This sequence encodes CASSPTSGVDTQYF.